The following is a TCR beta chain sequence with its context. What it recognizes is unknown. This specimen comes from a study of post-analysis software for immune sequencing data. Broader study findings: Five TRBV segments (TRBV5-6, TRBV5-1 and TRBV20-1 among them) occurred more frequently in patients than in controls.

Unique-molecular-identifier-tagged TCR beta cDNA libraries were used. In TCRdb, the PCR reads were re-called with MiXCR into one record per CDR3 protein. Here the sample spans 750,000 to 950,000 distinct CDR3 sequences, about 43% being singletons. CDR1 and CDR2 from the germline V gene are SGHDN and FVKESK. The CDR3 consists of 13 residues. The germline V and J ends were trimmed by 3 bases and 4 bases, with 7 bases remaining between them. This TCR came from a girl between 5 and 17 years old with multiple sclerosis. Specimen: blood. V usage is TRBV14 and J usage is TRBJ1-5; D gene ambiguous. CDR3 bases: TGTGCCAGCAGCCAGCTTAGTAATCAGCCCCAGCATTTT. Translation gives CASSQLSNQPQHF.